The entry that follows covers one T cell receptor (beta chain) sequence. From germline, CDR1 is SNHLY and CDR2 FYNNEI. This CDR3 comprises 13 residues. The V end lost 8 bases, the J end lost 6 bases, and 16 bases lay between the germline ends. Participants had their cohort set by participant-reported clinical history. Recovery among Cohort 3 donors was established by two negative PCRs, clearance, or symptom resolution. These data belong to a study of blood T cell repertoires in COVID-19. Study at large: The origin of the acute and convalescent COVID-19 samples was the United States, Italy and Spain.

Libraries were prepared by immunoSEQ multiplex PCR; TCRdb keeps only in-frame clonotypes and omits some of them. The sample includes 270,000 or so clones, about 80% of them seen just once. This receptor was obtained from a man between 50 and 59 years old who had recovered from COVID-19. The specimen was PBMCs or T cells enriched from blood (not recorded which). This chain uses TRBV2 with TRBJ2-5; D perhaps matches TRBD2 (6 bases). The DNA of the CDR3 is TGTGCCAGCCCCGAGGGCGGGGCCAAGACCCAGTACTTC. Translation gives CASPEGGAKTQYF.